The 22 T cell receptor beta chains below come from one sample, sequenced in a study of regulatory T cells in long-lasting Graves disease (dated by TCRdb to the early 2020s). Sample time point, as interpreted from the label and publication: newly diagnosed GD, antithyroid drugs for less than 3 months. For both TCR sequencing and RNA sequencing, RNA was extracted from PBMCs in TRIzol. The library was generated by multiplex PCR. The sequencing machine was an Illumina HiSeq 4000. CDR3 regions were amplified by Arm-PCR with iRepertoire HTBI primers to construct TCR beta libraries. The public reads were quality trimmed at Q25 with fastp and then assembled into clones with MiXCR by TCRdb, keeping productive beta chains. Rows with a matching CDR3 protein are joined into one entry that keeps the most common DNA and genes. A total of a few hundred thousand distinct CDR3 sequences appear in this sample, over 15% of them only once. The ten largest clones capture roughly 27% of the sample.

Separately, the same data were catalogued under a study of T cells in Graves' hyperthyroidism and ophthalmopathy.

Sequenced material: peripheral blood mononuclear cells (PBMCs), taken at new diagnosis, from a patient treated with antithyroid drugs. The source of these receptors is a middle-aged man with Graves disease. Donor details come from another sample of the same person, matched by shared clones.

This clonotype was seen a handful of times. The chain carries TRBV18 and TRBJ2-1; no clear D. Gene TRBJ2-5 matches the end of the DNA better, so the J call may be wrong. The CDR3 is 14 residues long. The germline V gene has CDR1 KGHSH and CDR2 LQKENI. The CDR3 DNA reads TGTGCCAGCTCACCACCAGGACGGCAAGAGACCCAGTACTTC. This codes for CASSPPGRQETQYF.

This clonotype was seen ten or more times. The chain links TRBV6-5 to TRBJ2-4; 11 bases agree with TRBD2. The V segment lost 4 bases and the J segment 5 bases; nucleotides outside the gene matches: 7. CDR1 MNHEY and CDR2 SVGAGI come from the germline V gene. The CDR3 covers 16 residues. CDR3: CASSLAGGPFQNIQYF. CDR3 bases: TGTGCCAGCAGTTTAGCGGGGGGGCCCTTCCAAAACATTCAGTACTTC.

In this sample, this clonotype turned up a few times. The CDR3 bases are TGTGCCAGCAGCTTGCAAGGGGAAGTGACCTACGAGCAGTACTTC. Encoded protein: CASSLQGEVTYEQYF. The chain links TRBV9 to TRBJ2-7; maybe TRBD1 (5 bases). The CDR3 is 15 amino acids. V was trimmed by 4 bases and J by 2 bases, leaving 16 bases between them. CDR1 is SGDLS, CDR2 YYNGEE, per germline.

This clonotype was observed many times. The CDR3 protein is CATRTSGTYEQYF. Written as DNA, the CDR3 is TGTGCCACCCGGACTAGCGGGACCTACGAGCAGTACTTC. The chain links TRBV12-3 or TRBV12-4 to TRBJ2-7; TRBD2 matches at 12 bases. V gave up 10 bases and J gave up 2 bases; unmatched junction bases: 3. The CDR3 consists of 13 residues.

This clonotype was counted many times. The chain couples TRBV20-1 to TRBJ2-3; 7 positions agree with TRBD2. Germline V gene sequence: CDR1 DFQATT, CDR2 SNEGSKA (reference sequence). Trimming took 5 bases from V and 5 from J; bases not matched to a gene: 7. The CDR3 runs 13 residues. CDR3 bases: TGCAGTGCTGAAGCGGGGATGGGAGATACGCAGTATTTT. Translation gives CSAEAGMGDTQYF.

Many counts were recorded for this clonotype. The J gene is TRBJ1-1, the V gene TRBV11-2; D is unclear. Germline CDR1 reads SGHAT; CDR2 reads FQNNGV. This CDR3 contains 12 residues. The V gene lost 4 bases and the J gene lost 6 bases, with 9 bases spanning the gap. This CDR3 reads CASSSRSAEAFF. CDR3 nucleotides: TGTGCCAGCAGCTCGCGAAGCGCTGAAGCTTTCTTT.

This clonotype has more than one count but fewer than ten. The rearrangement uses TRBV6-2 or TRBV6-3 and TRBJ2-2; 7 bases fit TRBD1. Germline V gene sequence: CDR1 MNHEY, CDR2 SVGEGT. The CDR3 runs to 15 residues. Trimming took 7 bases from V and 2 from J; bases not matched to a gene: 7. The CDR3 bases are TGTGCCAGCACTCCGACAGGGACCAACACCGGGGAGCTGTTTTTT. It encodes CASTPTGTNTGELFF.

This clonotype was picked up many times. The CDR3 DNA sequence: TGTGCCATCAGCGACAGCCATGAGCAGTTCTTC. This encodes CAISDSHEQFF. The V gene is TRBV10-3, the J gene TRBJ2-1, with D possibly TRBD1 on 5 matching bases. The CDR3 runs to 11 residues. CDR1 is ENHRY, CDR2 SYGVKD, per germline. V lost 6 bases and J lost 8, with 8 bases in between.

Many counts were recorded for this clonotype. The rearrangement joins TRBV11-1 to TRBJ2-3; 8 nucleotides match TRBD2. Trimming took 3 bases from V and 0 from J; bases not matched to a gene: 2. The V gene's germline CDR1 is SGHAT and CDR2 FQDESV (reference sequence). The CDR3 consists of 15 residues. The chain's CDR3 is CASSLKRGSTDTQYF. CDR3 nucleotide sequence: TGTGCCAGCAGCTTGAAGCGGGGGAGCACAGATACGCAGTATTTT.

This clonotype was counted at least ten times. The J gene is TRBJ1-1, the V gene TRBV18, with unresolved D. The germline V gene has CDR1 KGHSH and CDR2 LQKENI. The CDR3 is 16 residues long. V was clipped by 5 bases and J by 4 bases, with 20 bases between them. The CDR3 nucleotides read TGTGCCAGCTCAGTCTACAGCGGTTTGGGCGGCACTGAAGCTTTCTTT. It is translated as CASSVYSGLGGTEAFF.

In its sample, this clonotype was seen a few times. The chain links TRBV29-1 to TRBJ1-2; D unclear. The CDR3 is made up of 12 amino acids. Germline CDR1 reads SQVTM; CDR2 reads ANQGSEA. Trimming took 0 bases from V and 8 from J, leaving 10 bases between them. CDR3 DNA sequence: TGCAGCGTTGAAGAAGCGTATCGGGGCTACACCTTC. It translates to CSVEEAYRGYTF.

At least ten counts were recorded for this clonotype. This chain links TRBV5-1 with TRBJ1-6; D is uncertain. This CDR3 comprises 13 residues. V lost 4 bases, J lost 9 bases, and 11 bases lay in between. Per the germline V gene, CDR1 is SGHRS and CDR2 is YFSETQ. Here the CDR3 reads CASSRRESSPLHF. The CDR3 DNA reads as TGCGCCAGCAGCCGCCGGGAAAGTTCACCCCTCCACTTT.

This clonotype was seen ten or more times. The J gene is TRBJ2-3, the V gene TRBV7-2; D might be TRBD1 or TRBD2, each matching 5 bases. The V gene lost 1 base and the J gene lost 9 bases, with 8 bases spanning the gap. This CDR3 comprises 12 residues. CDR1 and CDR2 (germline): SGHTA, FQGNSA. The CDR3 DNA follows: TGTGCCAGCAGCTTAGATGAGGGGACGCAGTATTTT. It specifies CASSLDEGTQYF.

This clonotype was picked up many times. The gene calls are TRBV11-2 and TRBJ2-7; the D is unclear. V lost 0 bases and J lost 8, with 11 bases in between. Germline V gene lookup returns CDR1 SGHAT and CDR2 FQNNGV. CDR3 length equals 13 residues. For the CDR3, the DNA is TGTGCCAGCAGCTTAGATTCCCAGGCGAAGCAGTACTTC. Translation: CASSLDSQAKQYF.

This clonotype came up many times. The chain carries TRBV6-1 and TRBJ2-1; the D gene is possibly TRBD1 (6 bases). V was trimmed by 8 bases and J by 4 bases, leaving 15 bases between them. The CDR3 is made up of 14 amino acids. CDR1 and CDR2 (germline): MNHNS, SASEGT. The CDR3 region is CASSQTGQYNEQFF. In nucleotides, the CDR3 is TGTGCCAGCTCCCAGACAGGCCAGTACAATGAGCAGTTCTTC.

The sample holds many counts of this clonotype. The V gene is TRBV18, the J gene TRBJ2-3; maybe TRBD2 (6 bases). V was shortened by 2 bases and J by 15 bases, with 24 bases between the two germline ends. CDR1 is KGHSH, CDR2 LQKENI, per germline. The CDR3 is made up of 15 amino acids. CDR3 amino acids: CASSPVYRDSDSGYF. The CDR3 DNA reads as TGTGCCAGCTCACCAGTATACCGGGACTCCGACTCAGGTTATTTT.

This clonotype has more than one count but fewer than ten. The rearrangement uses TRBV19 and TRBJ1-5; D may be TRBD1 (5 bases). V shed 7 bases and J shed 3 bases, with 25 bases lying between them. From germline, CDR1 is LNHDA and CDR2 SQIVND (reference sequence). The CDR3 extends over 18 amino acids. Here the CDR3 DNA reads TGTGCCAGTAACATACGAGGCGGGGCAGGGCGGATCAATCAGCCCCAGCATTTT. Protein: CASNIRGGAGRINQPQHF.

This clonotype has ten or more counts. This chain connects TRBV5-4 to TRBJ2-7; TRBD2 matches at 8 bases. CDR3 length: 14 amino acids. Germline V gene lookup returns CDR1 SGHNT and CDR2 YYREEE (reference sequence). The V segment lost 7 bases and the J segment 6 bases; nucleotides outside the gene matches: 12. This chain's CDR3 is CASGKGLGILEQYF. The CDR3 nucleotides read TGTGCCAGCGGGAAGGGACTAGGGATCCTCGAGCAGTACTTC. The variable domain in full, completed from reference TRBV5-4 and TRBJ2-7, reads ETGVTQSPTHLIKTRGQQVTLRCSSQSGHNTVSWYQQALGQGPQFIFQYYREEENGRGNFPPRFSGLQFPNYSSELNVNALELDDSALYLCASGKGLGILEQYFGPGTRLTVT.

The count of this clonotype is one. This may be a read error: a much more frequent sequence differs by one nucleotide. The chain combines TRBV5-1 with TRBJ2-2, with D tentatively TRBD1 (7 bases). CDR1 and CDR2 (germline): SGHRS, YFSETQ. The CDR3 is 15 residues long. This CDR3 is CASSHGTDSTGEVFF. In DNA form, the CDR3 reads TGCGCCAGCAGCCACGGGACAGATTCAACCGGGGAGGTGTTTTTT.

In this sample, this clonotype turned up a few times. The junction shows a germline mismatch at one end, possibly a read error. The chain recombines TRBV6-5 with TRBJ2-1, with 7 bases identical to TRBD2. The tail of the sequence fits TRBJ2-5 better, so the J call may be wrong. From germline, CDR1 is MNHEY and CDR2 SVGAGI. The CDR3 extends over 16 amino acids. The CDR3: CTSSYWSGGYQETQYF. The CDR3 nucleotides are TGTACCAGCAGTTACTGGTCCGGGGGGTACCAGGAGACCCAGTACTTC.

The CDR3: CASSSQGAASEKLFF. CDR3 nucleotides: TGTGCCAGCAGTTCCCAGGGGGCAGCGAGTGAAAAACTGTTTTTT. The V gene is TRBV6-2 or TRBV6-3, the J gene TRBJ1-4; 8 bases are shared with TRBD1. The CDR3 has 15 residues. Unmatched junction bases numbered 8, after V lost 4 bases and J lost 7 bases. Germline V gives CDR1 MNHEY, CDR2 SVGEGT.

The sample holds many counts of this clonotype. This chain connects TRBV2 to TRBJ1-5, with unresolved D. The CDR3 has 14 residues. The germline V and J ends were trimmed by 4 bases and 0 bases, with 7 bases remaining between them. From germline, CDR1 is SNHLY and CDR2 FYNNEI. CDR3 coding DNA: TGTGCCAGCAGTGTCGATTATAGCAATCAGCCCCAGCATTTT. Translated: CASSVDYSNQPQHF. Full variable domain (remainder filled in from reference TRBV2 and TRBJ1-5): EPEVTQTPSHQVTQMGQEVILRCVPISNHLYFYWYRQILGQKVEFLVSFYNNEISEKSEIFDDQFSVERPDGSNFTLKIRSTKLEDSAMYFCASSVDYSNQPQHFGDGTRLSIL.